What follows are 29 T cell receptor beta chains derived from one specimen sequenced in a study of cytomegalovirus exposure and HLA in healthy donors. The PCR contained 60 Vbeta and 13 Jbeta primers. The table came from immunoSEQ multiplex PCR; TCRdb's copy has only in-frame clones and leaves some out. This sample has around 150,000 clones, with 80% found just once. The sample taken for sequencing was PBMCs. The receptors here all came from a woman in her forties or fifties in good health and CMV-seronegative.

The chain uses TRBV10-3 and TRBJ1-1; D is uncertain. The germline CDR1 and CDR2 sequences are ENHRY and SYGVKD. The CDR3 has 14 residues. Trimming removed 10 bases from V and 0 bases from J, with 15 bases in between. This chain's CDR3 is CATRRGNLNTEAFF. In DNA form, the CDR3 reads TGTGCCACCCGCCGGGGAAATTTGAACACTGAAGCTTTCTTT.

The chain joins TRBV30 to TRBJ1-3; no clear D. The length of the CDR3 is 16 residues. V lost 1 base and J 0 bases, leaving 13 bases between the germline ends. Germline CDR1 GTSNPN, CDR2 SVGIG (reference sequence). Here the CDR3 reads CAWSATLRDSGNTIYF. The CDR3 DNA is TGTGCCTGGAGTGCCACGTTGAGGGACTCTGGAAACACCATATATTTT.

This chain joins TRBV2 and TRBJ1-4, with D tentatively TRBD1 (6 bases). Germline V gives CDR1 SNHLY, CDR2 FYNNEI. Trimming pared 6 bases from V and 12 bases from J, leaving 17 bases between. The CDR3 is 13 amino acids. CDR3 sequence: CASRSGGVEELFF. CDR3 nucleotide sequence: TGTGCCAGCAGGTCGGGGGGCGTAGAGGAACTGTTTTTT.

The chain is built from TRBV27 and TRBJ1-6; D unclear. Trimming stripped 7 bases from V and 1 base from J, with 14 bases between. The V gene's germline CDR1 is MNHEY and CDR2 SMNVEV (reference sequence). The CDR3 is 16 residues long. The CDR3 is CASKPPPASYNSPLHF. The CDR3 DNA follows: TGTGCCAGCAAGCCACCCCCTGCGTCCTATAATTCACCCCTCCACTTT.

This sequence joins TRBV7-9 and TRBJ1-1; 8 bases align to TRBD1. Germline V gene lookup returns CDR1 SEHNR and CDR2 FQNEAQ (reference sequence). The J segment lost 6 bases and the V segment lost 5 bases, leaving 8 bases of the junction unmatched. The CDR3 is made up of 14 amino acids. The CDR3, as DNA: TGTGCCAGCAGCGTCGGACAGGGAGGCGCTGAAGCTTTCTTT. It specifies CASSVGQGGAEAFF.

The V call is TRBV7-2, the J call TRBJ1-5; 8 bases agree with TRBD1. CDR3 size: 15 residues. Germline loops: CDR1 SGHTA, CDR2 FQGNSA. The V and J ends lost 5 bases and 1 base, in that order; junction bases with no gene match: 4. For the CDR3, the DNA is TGTGCCAGCAGCCTTGGACAGGGAAGCAATCAGCCCCAGCATTTT. Translation: CASSLGQGSNQPQHF. Combining the CDR3 with reference TRBV7-2 and TRBJ1-5 gives the whole variable domain GAGVSQSPSNKVTEKGKDVELRCDPISGHTALYWYRQSLGQGLEFLIYFQGNSAPDKSGLPSDRFSAERTGGSVSTLTIQRTQQEDSAVYLCASSLGQGSNQPQHFGDGTRLSIL.

This clone came up once. Other nucleotide sequences in the sample specify the same CDR3. The V call is TRBV7-9, the J call TRBJ2-3; a possible D gene is TRBD2 (6 bases). CDR1 is SEHNR, CDR2 FQNEAQ, per germline (reference sequence). This CDR3 spans 15 amino acids. Trimming left V 5 bases short and J 0 bases short, with 12 bases between. CDR3 DNA: TGTGCCAGCAGCCCCCCGGGGGTCAGCACAGATACGCAGTATTTT. Protein: CASSPPGVSTDTQYF. The full variable domain, in which reference TRBV7-9 and TRBJ2-3 provide the parts outside the CDR3, is DTGVSQNPRHKITKRGQNVTFRCDPISEHNRLYWYRQTLGQGPEFLTYFQNEAQLEKSRLLSDRFSAERPKGSFSTLEIQRTEQGDSAMYLCASSPPGVSTDTQYFGPGTRLTVL.

V gene TRBV15 combines with J gene TRBJ2-1; a possible D gene is TRBD2 (5 bases). The V and J ends lost 3 bases and 10 bases respectively, with 22 bases between them. The germline V gene encodes CDR1 LNHNV and CDR2 YYDKDF (reference sequence). The CDR3 extends over 16 amino acids. CDR3 loop: CATSSLIGNEAGEQFF. DNA of the CDR3: TGTGCCACCAGCAGTCTGATCGGGAACGAAGCCGGCGAGCAGTTCTTC.

V usage is TRBV5-1 and J usage is TRBJ2-1; D might be TRBD1 (5 bases). Trimming pared 2 bases from V and 1 base from J, leaving 10 bases between. This CDR3 has 15 residues. Germline V gene data show CDR1 as SGHRS and CDR2 as YFSETQ. Written as DNA, the CDR3 is TGCGCCAGCAGCTTCGCGACAGAGTCCTACAATGAGCAGTTCTTC. Translating it yields CASSFATESYNEQFF.

This clone turned up a few times. This chain connects TRBV10-2 to TRBJ1-5; maybe TRBD1 (5 bases). The V end lost 3 bases, the J end lost 7 bases, and 13 bases lay between the germline ends. The length of the CDR3 is 14 residues. Germline assignment: CDR1 WSHSY and CDR2 SAAADI. The CDR3 loop is CASSEGQGGQPQHF. The CDR3 DNA follows: TGCGCCAGCAGTGAAGGGCAGGGAGGGCAGCCCCAGCATTTT.

The genes are TRBV5-1 and TRBJ1-1, with D possibly being TRBD1 (6 bases). The CDR3 contains 14 residues. Germline loops: CDR1 SGHRS, CDR2 YFSETQ. Trimming shortened V by 4 bases and J by 0 bases, and 10 bases separated the two germline ends. CDR3 coding DNA: TGCGCCAGCAGCAAGACAGGTTTGAACACTGAAGCTTTCTTT. Translation gives CASSKTGLNTEAFF.

This chain uses TRBV14 with TRBJ2-1; TRBD2 agrees at 8 bases. The CDR3 loop spans 16 amino acids. V was clipped by 3 bases and J by 2 bases; unmatched bases: 6. CDR1 and CDR2 (germline): SGHDN, FVKESK. The CDR3 nucleotides read TGTGCCAGCAGCCACTTTAGCGGGGACGCCTACAATGAGCAGTTCTTC. Translation gives CASSHFSGDAYNEQFF. The entire variable domain, with the rest obtained from reference TRBV14 and TRBJ2-1, is as follows: EAGVTQFPSHSVIEKGQTVTLRCDPISGHDNLYWYRRVMGKEIKFLLHFVKESKQDESGMPNNRFLAERTGGTYSTLKVQPAELEDSGVYFCASSHFSGDAYNEQFFGPGTRLTVL.

The chain is built from TRBV5-1 and TRBJ2-7; D is perhaps TRBD2 (7 bases). Trimming shortened V by 4 bases and J by 5 bases, and 22 bases separated the two germline ends. Germline CDR1 reads SGHRS; CDR2 reads YFSETQ. The CDR3 has 16 residues. The CDR3 region has the DNA TGCGCCAGCAGCCCTGAGGGGGGGACTCAGACCCACGAGCAGTACTTC. Amino acids: CASSPEGGTQTHEQYF.

The chain employs TRBV4-1 and TRBJ2-7; possibly TRBD1 for D (7 bases). The germline V and J ends were trimmed by 4 bases and 4 bases, with 11 bases remaining between them. This CDR3 is built from 13 residues. CDR1 is MGHRA, CDR2 YSYEKL, per germline. CDR3 loop: CASSPPGGYEQYF. DNA of the CDR3: TGCGCCAGCAGCCCCCCAGGGGGGTACGAGCAGTACTTC.

V and J are TRBV4-1 and TRBJ2-7, with 8 bases aligning to TRBD2. The CDR3 is made up of 16 amino acids. Unmatched junction bases numbered 11, after V lost 4 bases and J lost 3 bases. The germline V gene has CDR1 MGHRA and CDR2 YSYEKL. CDR3 nucleotide sequence: TGCGCCAGCAGCCCCGGGGGGGGCCGAGATAACTACGAGCAGTACTTC. This translates into CASSPGGGRDNYEQYF.

In the case of this clone: The junction departs from the called germline gene at one end, perhaps through a read error. Other DNA sequences in this specimen translate into the identical CDR3. CDR3 nucleotides: TGTGCCAGTAGCTTTAACCTGAGAGGCGGTGGAGATACGCAGTATTTT. Translated, it gives CASSFNLRGGGDTQYF. V and J are TRBV5-6 and TRBJ2-3; D gene ambiguous. CDR1 and CDR2 from the germline V gene are SGHDT and YYEEEE. The CDR3 is 16 amino acids.

V gene TRBV7-2 combines with J gene TRBJ2-3; D unclear. The V and J ends lost 8 bases and 4 bases respectively, with 13 bases between them. The CDR3 extends over 13 amino acids. Germline CDR1 SGHTA, CDR2 FQGNSA. The CDR3 DNA sequence: TGTGCCAGCGCCCGAGTCATCGCAGATACGCAGTATTTT. Residues: CASARVIADTQYF. Full variable domain (remainder filled in from reference TRBV7-2 and TRBJ2-3): GAGVSQSPSNKVTEKGKDVELRCDPISGHTALYWYRQSLGQGLEFLIYFQGNSAPDKSGLPSDRFSAERTGGSVSTLTIQRTQQEDSAVYLCASARVIADTQYFGPGTRLTVL.

The chain is built from TRBV14 and TRBJ2-5; TRBD2 matches at 8 bases. With 4 bases clipped from V and 5 bases from J, the junction kept 6 bases outside the gene matches. The germline V gene encodes CDR1 SGHDN and CDR2 FVKESK. The CDR3 has 14 amino acids. CDR3 sequence reads: CASSPGGFGETQYF. DNA of the CDR3: TGTGCCAGCAGCCCGGGGGGGTTCGGTGAGACCCAGTACTTC. The whole variable domain, remainder taken from reference TRBV14 and TRBJ2-5, is EAGVTQFPSHSVIEKGQTVTLRCDPISGHDNLYWYRRVMGKEIKFLLHFVKESKQDESGMPNNRFLAERTGGTYSTLKVQPAELEDSGVYFCASSPGGFGETQYFGPGTRLLVL.

The V gene is TRBV7-6, the J gene TRBJ1-2; 8 positions match TRBD1. This CDR3 contains 15 residues. V was pared by 1 base and J by 4 bases, with 5 bases of the junction left unmatched. The germline V gene has CDR1 SGHVS and CDR2 FNYEAQ. The CDR3 region has the DNA TGTGCCAGCAGCTTAGGTTCAGGGGGCGCCTATGGCTACACCTTC. Its translation is CASSLGSGGAYGYTF.

This clone has more than one count but fewer than ten. V is TRBV28 and J is TRBJ2-1, with 15 bases matching TRBD2. Germline CDR1 is MDHEN and CDR2 is SYDVKM. The CDR3 is made up of 16 amino acids. Trimming took 6 bases from V and 8 from J; bases not matched to a gene: 8. The CDR3 region has the DNA TGTGCCAGCAGGGGTGGACTAGCGGGAGGGCCACATGAGCAGTTCTTC. Translating gives CASRGGLAGGPHEQFF.

The chain couples TRBV4-1 to TRBJ2-3; TRBD2 agrees at 9 bases. The germline V gene encodes CDR1 MGHRA and CDR2 YSYEKL. CDR3 length: 16 amino acids. The V gene end was trimmed by 3 bases and the J gene end by 6 bases; junction bases not matched to a gene: 10. CDR3 DNA: TGCGCCAGCAGCCAGGCTGGCGGGGGGGCCGCGGATACGCAGTATTTT. Encoded protein: CASSQAGGGAADTQYF.

J is TRBJ2-7 and V is TRBV18; TRBD1 matches 9 bases. V trimming: 0 bases; J trimming: 6 bases; junction bases outside the gene matches: 6. Germline V lookup: CDR1 KGHSH, CDR2 LQKENI. This CDR3 contains 15 residues. CDR3 amino acids: CASSPPGTGYGEQYF. CDR3 nucleotide sequence: TGTGCCAGCTCACCACCAGGGACAGGGTATGGCGAGCAGTACTTC.

V gene TRBV7-8 combines with J gene TRBJ1-5, with D perhaps TRBD1 (5 bases). The CDR3 is made up of 17 amino acids. CDR1 and CDR2 (germline): SGHVS, FQNEAQ. Trimming took 5 bases from V and 0 from J, leaving 17 bases between them. Written as DNA, the CDR3 is TGTGCCAGCAGCGAACTGCCCGACAGAAATAGCAATCAGCCCCAGCATTTT. As protein: CASSELPDRNSNQPQHF.

The genes are TRBV6-5 and TRBJ1-5; 11 nucleotides agree with TRBD1. Germline V CDR1 and CDR2: MNHEY, SVGAGI. V lost 5 bases to trimming and J lost 2 bases; unmatched junction nucleotides: 2. CDR3 length equals 15 residues. This CDR3 reads CASSRGQGGNQPQHF. Here the CDR3 DNA reads TGTGCCAGCAGTCGGGGACAGGGGGGCAATCAGCCCCAGCATTTT.

This sequence joins TRBV5-4 and TRBJ1-2, with D possibly matching TRBD1 (5 bases). V was pared by 0 bases and J by 0 bases, with 9 bases between. The CDR3 extends over 15 amino acids. CDR1 and CDR2 from the germline V gene are SGHNT and YYREEE (reference sequence). CDR3 DNA sequence: TGTGCCAGCAGCTTGGGGGGGGGATCTAACTATGGCTACACCTTC. Protein product: CASSLGGGSNYGYTF. Variable domain in full (rest from reference TRBV5-4 and TRBJ1-2): ETGVTQSPTHLIKTRGQQVTLRCSSQSGHNTVSWYQQALGQGPQFIFQYYREEENGRGNFPPRFSGLQFPNYSSELNVNALELDDSALYLCASSLGGGSNYGYTFGSGTRLTVV.

V usage is TRBV5-1 and J usage is TRBJ1-2, with D unresolved. Looked up from germline, CDR1 is SGHRS and CDR2 is YFSETQ. Between the trimmed V and J ends, which lost 0 bases and 9 bases, there was a span of 18 bases. The CDR3 consists of 15 residues. The CDR3 bases are TGCGCCAGCAGCTTGGACGTGGGAGTAAGCAGTAGCTACACCTTC. It yields the protein CASSLDVGVSSSYTF.

J is TRBJ1-2 and V is TRBV27, with unresolved D. Looked up from germline, CDR1 is MNHEY and CDR2 is SMNVEV (reference sequence). The CDR3 has 13 amino acids. Trimming took 0 bases from V and 4 from J, leaving 6 bases between them. DNA of the CDR3: TGTGCCAGCAGTTTATCTGGAGTCTATGGCTACACCTTC. Translated: CASSLSGVYGYTF.

The rearrangement uses TRBV11-3 and TRBJ1-4; the match to TRBD1 covers 10 bases. Germline V CDR1 and CDR2: SGHNT, YENEEA. V shed 0 bases, J shed 8 bases, and the junction held 6 bases outside the gene matches. This CDR3 comprises 16 residues. The CDR3 bases are TGTGCCAGCAGCTTAGATGAGGGGACAGGGGTCGAAAAACTGTTTTTT. Its translation is CASSLDEGTGVEKLFF.

This clone was observed a few times. The chain couples TRBV7-2 to TRBJ2-1; D not certain. CDR3 length: 15 residues. CDR1 and CDR2 (germline): SGHTA, FQGNSA. The ends were cut back, 3 bases at V and 6 bases at J, with 15 bases in the middle. CDR3 amino acids: CASSFSHTSGNEQFF. The CDR3 bases are TGTGCCAGCAGCTTTAGCCATACATCGGGCAATGAGCAGTTCTTC.